This TCR beta chain was documented in a study of blood T cell repertoires in COVID-19. Only in-frame clones appear in the TCRdb table, and some are missing; sequencing was by immunoSEQ multiplex PCR. The sample carries tens of thousands of clones, 75% to 85% recorded once. Germline V gives CDR1 ENHRY, CDR2 SYGVKD. Trimming pared 10 bases from V and 1 base from J, leaving 14 bases between. The CDR3 is 14 residues long. This clone has a handful of counts. Sample: peripheral blood. The TCR sequence derives from a woman in her seventies with acute or convalescent COVID-19. The chain has TRBV10-3 and TRBJ1-5; the D gene is possibly TRBD1 (6 bases). CDR3 region: CATKIQGSNQPQHF. The CDR3 DNA sequence: TGTGCCACAAAGATACAGGGAAGCAATCAGCCCCAGCATTTT.